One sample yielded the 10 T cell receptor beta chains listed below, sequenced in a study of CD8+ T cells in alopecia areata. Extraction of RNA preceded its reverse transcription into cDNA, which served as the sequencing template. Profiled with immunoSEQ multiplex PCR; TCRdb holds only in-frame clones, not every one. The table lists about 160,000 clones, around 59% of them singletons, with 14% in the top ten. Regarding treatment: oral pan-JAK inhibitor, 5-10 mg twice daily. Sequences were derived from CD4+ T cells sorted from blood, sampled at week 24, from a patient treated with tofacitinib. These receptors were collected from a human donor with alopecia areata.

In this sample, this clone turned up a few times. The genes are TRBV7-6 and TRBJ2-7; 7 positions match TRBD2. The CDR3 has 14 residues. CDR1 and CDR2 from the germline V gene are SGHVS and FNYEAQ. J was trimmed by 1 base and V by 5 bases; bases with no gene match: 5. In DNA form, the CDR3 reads TGTGCCAGCAGCCCGAGCGGGGCGTCCTACGAGCAGTACTTC. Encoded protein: CASSPSGASYEQYF.

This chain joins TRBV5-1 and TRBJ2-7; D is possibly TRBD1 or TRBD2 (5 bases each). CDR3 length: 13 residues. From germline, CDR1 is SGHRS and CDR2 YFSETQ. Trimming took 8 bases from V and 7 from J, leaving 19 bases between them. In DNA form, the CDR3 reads TGCGCCAGACTCGGGCTGGGGGACGGGGAGCAGTACTTC. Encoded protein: CARLGLGDGEQYF.

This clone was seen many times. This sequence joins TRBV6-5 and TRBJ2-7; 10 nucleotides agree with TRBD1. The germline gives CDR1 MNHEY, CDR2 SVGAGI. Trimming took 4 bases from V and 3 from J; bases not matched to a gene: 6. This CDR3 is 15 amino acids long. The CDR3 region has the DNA TGTGCCAGCAGTTCCCCCGGGACAGGGGTCTACGAGCAGTACTTC. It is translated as CASSSPGTGVYEQYF.

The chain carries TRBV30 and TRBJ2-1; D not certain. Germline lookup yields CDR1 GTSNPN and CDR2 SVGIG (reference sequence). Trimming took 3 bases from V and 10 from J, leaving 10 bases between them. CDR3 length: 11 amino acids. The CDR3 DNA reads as TGTGCCTGGAGCCCGACGAAAGAGCAGTTCTTC. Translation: CAWSPTKEQFF. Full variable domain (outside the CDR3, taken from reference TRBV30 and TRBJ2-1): SQTIHQWPATLVQPVGSPLSLECTVEGTSNPNLYWYRQAAGRGLQLLFYSVGIGQISSEVPQNLSASRPQDRQFILSSKKLLLSDSGFYLCAWSPTKEQFFGPGTRLTVL.

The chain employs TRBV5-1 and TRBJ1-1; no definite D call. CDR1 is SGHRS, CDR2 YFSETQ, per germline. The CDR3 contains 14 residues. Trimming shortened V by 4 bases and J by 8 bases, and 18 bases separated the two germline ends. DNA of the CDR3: TGCGCCAGCAGCCCGGAAGGGTTTAGCCCGGAAGCTTTCTTT. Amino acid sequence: CASSPEGFSPEAFF.

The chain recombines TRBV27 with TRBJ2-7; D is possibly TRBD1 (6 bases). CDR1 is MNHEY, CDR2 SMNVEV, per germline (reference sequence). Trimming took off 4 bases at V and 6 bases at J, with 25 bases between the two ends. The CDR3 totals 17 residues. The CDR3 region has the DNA TGTGCCAGCAGTTCTCGGACAGTCGGGAACAACTGGTTCGAGCAGTACTTC. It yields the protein CASSSRTVGNNWFEQYF.

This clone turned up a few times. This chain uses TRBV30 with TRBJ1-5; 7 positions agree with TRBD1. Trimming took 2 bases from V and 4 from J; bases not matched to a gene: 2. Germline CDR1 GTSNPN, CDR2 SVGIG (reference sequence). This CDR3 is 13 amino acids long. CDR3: CAWSLQGNQPQHF. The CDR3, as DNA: TGTGCCTGGAGTTTACAGGGGAATCAGCCCCAGCATTTT.

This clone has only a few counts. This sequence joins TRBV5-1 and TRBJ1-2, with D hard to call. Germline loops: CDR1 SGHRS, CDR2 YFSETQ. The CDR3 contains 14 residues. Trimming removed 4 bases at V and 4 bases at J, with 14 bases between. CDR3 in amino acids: CASSVRENGYGYTF. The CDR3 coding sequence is TGCGCCAGCAGCGTAAGGGAAAATGGCTATGGCTACACCTTC.

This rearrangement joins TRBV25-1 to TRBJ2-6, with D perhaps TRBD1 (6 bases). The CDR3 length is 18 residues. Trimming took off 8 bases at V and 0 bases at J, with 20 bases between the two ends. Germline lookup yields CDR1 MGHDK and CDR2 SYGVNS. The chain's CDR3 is CASGVGGLPDSGANVLTF. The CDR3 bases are TGTGCCAGCGGAGTAGGGGGTCTCCCAGACTCTGGGGCCAACGTCCTGACTTTC.

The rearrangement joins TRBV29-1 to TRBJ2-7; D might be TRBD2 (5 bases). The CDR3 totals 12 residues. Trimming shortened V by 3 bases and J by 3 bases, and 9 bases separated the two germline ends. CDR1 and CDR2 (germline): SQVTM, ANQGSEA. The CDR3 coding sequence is TGCAGCGTTGAGGACGGAGGCTACGAGCAGTACTTC. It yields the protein CSVEDGGYEQYF.